This entry features one T cell receptor (beta chain) sequence. The data derive from a study of blood T cell repertoires in COVID-19. At the level of the study: Both acute and convalescent COVID-19 samples were obtained from the United States, Italy and Spain. PBMCs, B-cell-depleted T cells, or T cells were the source of the cDNA or gDNA that made up the material.

In the authors' methods: Reference gene primer amplification gave estimated nucleated cell counts. Sequencing was performed with immunoSEQ multiplex PCR; in TCRdb, only in-frame clones are kept and a portion is missing. The V and J calls and clone size come from that table; D and trimming were worked out from the DNA. The sample contains 150,000 to 200,000 clones, about 75% of which appear only once. V lost 8 bases and J lost 6; bases outside the gene matches: 6. Germline values: CDR1 LNHDA, CDR2 SQIVND (reference sequence). This CDR3 spans 12 amino acids. The genes are TRBV19 and TRBJ1-1; 7 nucleotides align to TRBD1. Material: peripheral blood. This receptor was identified in a woman aged 70-85 years with acute or convalescent COVID-19. DNA of the CDR3: TGTGCCAGTCAAACAGGGGCGTCTGAAGCTTTCTTT. It translates to CASQTGASEAFF.